These 6 T cell receptor beta chains came from one sample sequenced in a study of graft-versus-host responses after intestinal transplantation. Only in-frame clones appear in the TCRdb table, and some are missing; sequencing was by immunoSEQ multiplex PCR. The table includes tens of thousands of clones, about 87% detected once. This sample comprised PBMCs, obtained 26 days after transplant. These receptors were obtained from a human patient who received an intestinal transplant, so some T cells may come from the graft donor.

J is TRBJ2-7 and V is TRBV7-8; 13 bases fit TRBD2. Trimming cost V 5 bases and J 5 bases; bases outside gene matches: 12. The CDR3 contains 17 residues. CDR1 SGHVS and CDR2 FQNEAQ come from the germline V gene. As DNA, the CDR3 is TGTGCCAGCAGCAAAACTAGCGGGAGGGCCCCCGGGCACGAGCAGTACTTC. Its protein is CASSKTSGRAPGHEQYF.

The CDR3 DNA is TGTGCCAGTACATACGGACAGGAAGAGCAGTTCTTC. Its translation: CASTYGQEEQFF. The chain is built from TRBV19 and TRBJ2-1; 7 bases agree with TRBD1. The CDR3 has 12 amino acids. V was clipped by 7 bases and J by 10 bases; unmatched bases: 7. From germline, CDR1 is LNHDA and CDR2 SQIVND (reference sequence).

This rearrangement joins TRBV27 to TRBJ2-7; 9 positions agree with TRBD1. The CDR3 is 13 amino acids. Germline values: CDR1 MNHEY, CDR2 SMNVEV (reference sequence). V lost 10 bases, J lost 3 bases, and 7 bases stayed unmatched. CDR3 sequence: CATSLGQGYEQYF. The CDR3 DNA reads TGTGCCACCTCTTTGGGACAGGGCTACGAGCAGTACTTC.

V usage is TRBV30 and J usage is TRBJ2-2; D is perhaps TRBD1 (6 bases). The CDR3 has 14 amino acids. V lost 4 bases, J lost 7 bases, and 16 bases lay in between. Per germline, CDR1 GTSNPN and CDR2 SVGIG (reference sequence). In nucleotides, the CDR3 is TGTGCCTGGACAATACAGGGTCCCGGCGGGGAGCTGTTTTTT. This sequence encodes CAWTIQGPGGELFF. Using reference TRBV30 and TRBJ2-2 for the parts outside the CDR3, the full variable domain is SQTIHQWPATLVQPVGSPLSLECTVEGTSNPNLYWYRQAAGRGLQLLFYSVGIGQISSEVPQNLSASRPQDRQFILSSKKLLLSDSGFYLCAWTIQGPGGELFFGEGSRLTVL.

The chain uses TRBV5-1 and TRBJ2-2; D perhaps matches TRBD2 (5 bases). This CDR3 has 11 amino acids. Between the trimmed V and J ends, which lost 6 bases and 7 bases, there was a span of 7 bases. CDR1 is SGHRS and CDR2 is YFSETQ in the germline V gene. Here the CDR3 DNA reads TGCGCCAGCACGGAGGACGGGGAGCTGTTTTTT. It translates to CASTEDGELFF. Based on the CDR3 plus reference TRBV5-1 and TRBJ2-2, the full variable domain is KAGVTQTPRYLIKTRGQQVTLSCSPISGHRSVSWYQQTPGQGLQFLFEYFSETQRNKGNFPGRFSGRQFSNSRSEMNVSTLELGDSALYLCASTEDGELFFGEGSRLTVL.

The chain combines TRBV27 with TRBJ2-2; 7 positions agree with TRBD1. Germline assignment: CDR1 MNHEY and CDR2 SMNVEV (reference sequence). The CDR3 length is 18 residues. J lost 6 bases, V lost 1 base, and 14 bases had no gene match. The chain's CDR3 is CASSLFGLGAGGPGELFF. The DNA for the CDR3 is TGTGCCAGCAGTTTATTTGGGCTGGGGGCAGGGGGACCCGGGGAGCTGTTTTTT.